This TCR beta chain comes out of a study of vaccination and CD4 T cells after COVID-19. Study-level background: Controls had a CEFX pool, an HIV-1 Nef pool, or no peptide added.

About this clonotype itself: What it recognizes is unknown.

This CDR3 has 14 residues. The germline gives CDR1 DFQATT, CDR2 SNEGSKA (reference sequence). Trimming left V 0 bases short and J 4 bases short, with 12 bases between. As for treatment: approximately 10-day PBMC culture with coronavirus spike peptide pools or control peptides (ViraFEST assay). From the unexposed donor, CD4+ T cells were collected ahead of the COVID-19 pandemic (2011-2018). Sequence data for DNA of cultured CD4+ T cells were generated by the Oncomine TCR Beta short-read assay. TCRdb ran MiXCR on the PCR reads and lists one entry per CDR3 protein. The sample comprises about 5,400 distinct CDR3 sequences, around 43% of which are singletons, and approximately 37% rests with the top ten.

V and J are TRBV20-1 and TRBJ1-2, with D unclear. The receptor was isolated from a human donor in good health. Sequencing was performed on CD4+ T cells from blood, cultured in vitro. CDR3 in amino acids: CSAREKGGLYGYTF. In DNA form, the CDR3 reads TGCAGTGCTAGAGAGAAGGGAGGCCTCTATGGCTACACCTTC.